A selection of T cell receptor beta chains follows, all from one sample in a study of cytomegalovirus exposure and HLA in healthy donors. Libraries were prepared by immunoSEQ multiplex PCR; TCRdb keeps only in-frame clonotypes and omits some of them. The sample holds some 160,000 clones, about 85% seen once. Sequenced input: PBMCs. These TCRs come from a man aged 25 to 45 in good health and CMV-seropositive. The CDR3 runs from the conserved cysteine through the conserved F or W. D genes are given only for firm matches. Expanded clones get a size class; other rows say once, few or many, or leave the size out.

J gene | CDR3 length | clone size | V gene | D gene | CDR3 protein | CDR3 DNA
TRBJ1-1 | 14 | NA | TRBV5-4 | NA | CASSLEFRPGKAFF | TGTGCCAGCAGCTTGGAATTCCGGCCAGGCAAAGCTTTCTTT
TRBJ2-1 | 12 | NA | TRBV5-1 | NA | CASSLVGGEQFF | TGCGCCAGCAGCTTGGTTGGGGGCGAGCAGTTCTTC
TRBJ2-7 | 16 | NA | TRBV28 | TRBD2 | CASSSTSGGGYYEQYF | TGTGCCAGCAGTTCTACTAGCGGGGGAGGATACTACGAGCAGTACTTC
TRBJ1-2 | 14 | NA | TRBV2 | NA | CASKSSLYRGGYTF | TGTGCCAGCAAGAGCAGTCTCTATAGAGGAGGCTACACCTTC
TRBJ2-1 | 15 | NA | TRBV12-5 | NA | CASGLGTGGVDEQFF | TGTGCTAGTGGTTTGGGCACAGGTGGGGTCGATGAGCAGTTCTTC
TRBJ2-3 | 14 | NA | TRBV6-5 | NA | CALHGGSSTDTQYF | TGTGCCCTTCATGGCGGGTCTAGCACAGATACGCAGTATTTT
TRBJ2-5 | 16 | NA | TRBV27 | TRBD2 | CASSSPGTSRKETQYF | TGTGCCAGCAGTTCGCCCGGGACTAGCAGAAAGGAGACCCAGTACTTC
TRBJ1-2 | 15 | NA | TRBV5-8 | NA | CASSLPPTGFYGYTF | TGTGCCAGCAGCTTACCCCCTACAGGGTTCTATGGCTACACCTTC
TRBJ2-1 | 15 | NA | TRBV7-2 | NA | CASSPLTSNRGEQFF | TGTGCCAGCAGCCCCTTGACTAGTAACAGGGGTGAGCAGTTCTTC
TRBJ2-1 | 15 | few | TRBV5-6 | NA | CASSFRQGSYNEQFF | TGTGCCAGCAGCTTCCGGCAGGGCTCCTACAATGAGCAGTTCTTC
TRBJ2-3 | 17 | NA | TRBV6-4 | NA | CASSAQRERGRGDTQYF | TGTGCCAGCAGTGCCCAAAGGGAGAGGGGGCGGGGAGATACGCAGTATTTT
TRBJ2-7 | 14 | NA | TRBV18 | NA | CASSPVLGTYEQYF | TGTGCCAGCTCACCGGTGCTGGGCACCTACGAGCAGTACTTC
TRBJ2-1 | 15 | NA | TRBV5-1 | TRBD2 | CASSLGASGYNEQFF | TGCGCCAGCAGCTTGGGCGCTAGCGGATACAATGAGCAGTTCTTC
TRBJ1-5 | 14 | NA | TRBV27 | TRBD1 | CASSLGGTGQPQHF | TGTGCCAGCAGCTTAGGGGGGACAGGACAGCCCCAGCATTTT
TRBJ2-1 | 14 | NA | TRBV19 | NA | CASSFRGRDNEQFF | TGTGCCAGTAGTTTCAGGGGTAGGGACAATGAGCAGTTCTTC
TRBJ2-3 | 15 | few | TRBV6-5 | NA | CASSYSRRRADTQYF | TGTGCCAGCAGTTACTCGAGGCGCAGGGCAGATACGCAGTATTTT
TRBJ2-1 | 11 | NA | TRBV20-1 | NA | CSARAINEQFF | TGCAGTGCTAGAGCAATCAATGAGCAGTTCTTC
TRBJ2-2 | 14 | NA | TRBV7-9 | NA | CASSLALATGELFF | TGTGCCAGCAGCTTAGCCCTAGCCACCGGGGAGCTGTTTTTT
TRBJ2-1 | 15 | NA | TRBV15 | NA | CATSRPGLPYNEQFF | TGTGCCACCAGCAGACCGGGACTCCCTTACAATGAGCAGTTCTTC
TRBJ1-2 | 16 | NA | TRBV19 | TRBD1 | CASSKQLDRQNYGYTF | TGTGCCAGTAGTAAACAACTGGACAGGCAGAACTATGGCTACACCTTC
TRBJ2-1 | 13 | NA | TRBV14 | NA | CASSQPGGGEQFF | TGTGCCAGCAGCCAGCCCGGGGGTGGCGAGCAGTTCTTC
TRBJ1-5 | 15 | NA | TRBV5-1 | NA | CASSLGGVSNQPQHF | TGCGCCAGCAGCTTGGGGGGAGTTAGCAATCAGCCCCAGCATTTT